This T cell receptor (beta chain) was identified during a study of CD8 T cells in Susac syndrome. The multiple sclerosis control cohort comprised treatment-naive individuals presenting with stable or active relapsing-remitting disease. FACS enriched CD8+ TEMRA cells, while bulk CD8+ and CD4+ were negatively isolated. cDNA came from approximately 0.5 to 1 ug RNA primed by random hexamers. TCR beta CDR3 was amplified by immunoSEQ multiplex PCR. This amplification extended across 54 Vbeta and 13 Jbeta segments. TCRdb recomputed calls from the immunoSEQ multiplex PCR reads with MiXCR, one row per CDR3 protein. This repertoire shows about 280,000 distinct CDR3 sequences, around 83% found once; its top ten account for over 0.095%. Germline loops: CDR1 LNHDA, CDR2 SQIVND (reference sequence). J lost 8 bases, V lost 1 base, and 11 bases had no gene match. CDR3 length: 18 residues.

Sequenced sample: CD8+ T cells from PBMCs. This TCR was sampled from a human donor with multiple sclerosis. The chain links TRBV19 to TRBJ2-1, with 13 bases fitting TRBD2. This CDR3 reads CASSIVLAGGLFTHEQFF. The CDR3, as DNA: TGTGCCAGTAGTATAGTACTAGCGGGAGGGCTTTTTACACATGAGCAGTTCTTC.